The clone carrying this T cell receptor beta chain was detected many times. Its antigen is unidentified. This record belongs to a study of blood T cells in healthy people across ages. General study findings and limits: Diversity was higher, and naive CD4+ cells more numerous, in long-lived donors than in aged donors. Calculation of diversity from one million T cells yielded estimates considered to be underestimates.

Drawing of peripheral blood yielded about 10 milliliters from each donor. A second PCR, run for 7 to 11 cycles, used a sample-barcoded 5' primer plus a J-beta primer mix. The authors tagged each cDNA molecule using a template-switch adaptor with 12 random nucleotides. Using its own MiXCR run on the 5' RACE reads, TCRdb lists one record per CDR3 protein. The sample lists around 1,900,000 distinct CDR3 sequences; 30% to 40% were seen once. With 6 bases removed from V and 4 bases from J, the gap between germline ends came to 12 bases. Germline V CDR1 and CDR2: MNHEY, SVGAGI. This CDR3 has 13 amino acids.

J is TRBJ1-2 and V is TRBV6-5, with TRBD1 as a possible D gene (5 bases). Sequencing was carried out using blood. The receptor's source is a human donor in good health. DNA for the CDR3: TGTGCCAGCAGCCGAACAGGTCTCTATGGCTACACCTTC. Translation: CASSRTGLYGYTF.